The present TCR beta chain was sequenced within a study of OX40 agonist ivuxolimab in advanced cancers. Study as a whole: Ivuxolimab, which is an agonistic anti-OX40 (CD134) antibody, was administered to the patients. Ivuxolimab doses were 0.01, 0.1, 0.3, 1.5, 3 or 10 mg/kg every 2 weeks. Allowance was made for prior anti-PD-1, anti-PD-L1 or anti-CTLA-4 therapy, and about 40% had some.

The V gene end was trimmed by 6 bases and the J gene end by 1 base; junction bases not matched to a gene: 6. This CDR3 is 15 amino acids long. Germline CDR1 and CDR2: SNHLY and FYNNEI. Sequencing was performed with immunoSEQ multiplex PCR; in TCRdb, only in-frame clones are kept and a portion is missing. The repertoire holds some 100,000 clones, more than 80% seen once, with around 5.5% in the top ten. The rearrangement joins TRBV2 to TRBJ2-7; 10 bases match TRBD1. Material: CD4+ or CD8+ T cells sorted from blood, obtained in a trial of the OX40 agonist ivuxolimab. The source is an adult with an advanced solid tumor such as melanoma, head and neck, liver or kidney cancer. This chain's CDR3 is CASRGDRGQSYEQYF. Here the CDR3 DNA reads TGTGCCAGCAGGGGTGACAGGGGGCAATCCTACGAGCAGTACTTC.